The 28 T cell receptor beta chains below all came from one sample that was sequenced in a study of blood T cell repertoires in COVID-19. Assay: immunoSEQ multiplex PCR; the TCRdb copy retains only in-frame clones and omits some. The data show roughly 160,000 clones, approximately 88% seen once. The sequenced sample was peripheral blood. The origin of the receptors is a man aged 18 to 30 with active or convalescent COVID-19.

The chain employs TRBV20-1 and TRBJ2-7; a weak D match, TRBD2 (6 bases). The CDR3 runs to 13 residues. Germline V lookup: CDR1 DFQATT, CDR2 SNEGSKA (reference sequence). Trimming stripped 3 bases from V and 5 bases from J, with 14 bases between. The CDR3 sequence: CSASPGGTHEQYF. The CDR3 DNA sequence: TGCAGTGCTAGTCCAGGAGGGACCCACGAGCAGTACTTC.

The V call is TRBV20-1, the J call TRBJ1-1, with 8 positions matching TRBD1. Trimming cost V 3 bases and J 5 bases; bases outside gene matches: 5. Germline-derived CDR1 and CDR2 are DFQATT and SNEGSKA (reference sequence). The CDR3 has 13 amino acids. CDR3 residues: CSASKQGATEAFF. CDR3 nucleotide sequence: TGCAGTGCTAGTAAGCAGGGGGCGACTGAAGCTTTCTTT.

This clone was detected a few times. This chain links TRBV6-5 with TRBJ1-1, with a weak D call TRBD1 (6 bases). Looked up from germline, CDR1 is MNHEY and CDR2 is SVGAGI. V was cut by 1 base and J by 6 bases, with 15 bases left in between. This CDR3 comprises 15 residues. CDR3 sequence (DNA): TGTGCCAGCAGTTACTTCGCAGGGGCGAAGTCTGAAGCTTTCTTT. Its protein product is CASSYFAGAKSEAFF.

This chain connects TRBV28 to TRBJ2-7; 8 nucleotides line up with TRBD1. CDR1 and CDR2 from the germline V gene are MDHEN and SYDVKM. This CDR3 has 15 amino acids. The J segment lost 8 bases and the V segment lost 2 bases, leaving 11 bases of the junction unmatched. The CDR3, as DNA: TGTGCCAGCAGTTTACCCCTGGGACAGGAGACCAAGCAGTACTTC. Residues: CASSLPLGQETKQYF.

The chain couples TRBV5-4 to TRBJ1-1, with no clear D. This CDR3 has 14 residues. The ends were cut back, 2 bases at V and 4 bases at J, with 12 bases in the middle. CDR1 and CDR2 (germline): SGHNT, YYREEE (reference sequence). The CDR3 sequence is CASSFDGEGTEAFF. The CDR3 DNA follows: TGTGCCAGCAGCTTTGACGGCGAGGGCACTGAAGCTTTCTTT.

The J gene is TRBJ1-1, the V gene TRBV9; the D gene is possibly TRBD1 (5 bases). V was trimmed by 2 bases and J by 5 bases, leaving 13 bases between them. The CDR3 runs 14 residues. CDR1 is SGDLS, CDR2 YYNGEE, per germline. The CDR3 sequence is CASSVGGLGTEAFF. For the CDR3, the DNA is TGTGCCAGCAGCGTTGGGGGGTTAGGGACTGAAGCTTTCTTT.

The V and J genes are TRBV25-1 and TRBJ2-7, with 8 bases that match TRBD1. Germline V gene sequence: CDR1 MGHDK, CDR2 SYGVNS. V gave up 6 bases and J gave up 6 bases; unmatched junction bases: 7. The CDR3 sequence is 13 residues long. CDR3 residues: CASRGQAVPEQYF. DNA of the CDR3: TGTGCCAGCAGGGGACAGGCGGTCCCCGAGCAGTACTTC.

The chain has TRBV13 and TRBJ1-2; 8 bases match TRBD1. The CDR3 contains 15 residues. The V segment lost 4 bases and the J segment 6 bases; nucleotides outside the gene matches: 10. CDR1 is PRHDT and CDR2 is FYEKMQ in the germline V gene (reference sequence). The CDR3 is CASSYGQGSLNGYTF. As DNA, the CDR3 is TGTGCCAGCAGCTACGGACAGGGAAGCTTGAATGGCTACACCTTC.

The rearrangement links TRBV13 to TRBJ2-7, with D perhaps TRBD2 (7 bases). The CDR3 contains 15 residues. V shed 5 bases and J shed 1 base, with 15 bases lying between them. CDR1 is PRHDT, CDR2 FYEKMQ, per germline (reference sequence). CDR3 loop: CASSPKGEGSYEQYF. CDR3 in DNA: TGTGCCAGCAGCCCTAAGGGGGAGGGTTCCTACGAGCAGTACTTC.

The rearrangement joins TRBV25-1 to TRBJ2-3; 7 bases are shared with TRBD2. There are 14 residues in the CDR3. Germline V gene lookup returns CDR1 MGHDK and CDR2 SYGVNS. Trimming at V came to 6 bases and at J to 2 bases, leaving 5 bases not matched to a gene. The CDR3, as DNA: TGTGCCAGCAGCCGGGACTACCCCACAGATACGCAGTATTTT. Translating gives CASSRDYPTDTQYF.

The CDR3 region is CASSRLQGKGEIGLFF. CDR3 sequence (DNA): TGTGCCAGCAGCCGACTACAGGGGAAAGGGGAAATTGGACTGTTTTTT. The V call is TRBV5-6, the J call TRBJ1-4; 7 bases align to TRBD1. This CDR3 is 16 amino acids long. CDR1 is SGHDT and CDR2 is YYEEEE in the germline V gene. J lost 13 bases, V lost 4 bases, and 19 bases had no gene match.

The rearrangement uses TRBV5-1 and TRBJ1-2; D may be TRBD1 (5 bases). Looked up from germline, CDR1 is SGHRS and CDR2 is YFSETQ. Trimming cost V 4 bases and J 3 bases, with 10 bases left between them. The length of the CDR3 is 13 residues. The CDR3 region is CASSRGGDYGYTF. CDR3 DNA: TGCGCCAGCAGCAGGGGAGGTGACTATGGCTACACCTTC.

The chain links TRBV6-2 or TRBV6-3 to TRBJ2-6; 8 nucleotides align to TRBD1. The trim removed 0 bases at V and 0 bases at J, leaving 10 bases unmatched. The CDR3 has 20 residues. In germline, CDR1 is MNHEY, CDR2 SVGEGT. The CDR3 coding sequence is TGTGCCAGCAGTTACTCGAACCGCGGACAGGGAAGCTCTGGGGCCAACGTCCTGACTTTC. Translating gives CASSYSNRGQGSSGANVLTF.

V gene TRBV6-5 combines with J gene TRBJ1-5; 7 bases line up with TRBD1. The trim removed 5 bases at V and 3 bases at J, leaving 4 bases unmatched. Germline loops: CDR1 MNHEY, CDR2 SVGAGI. The CDR3 is 14 amino acids. As DNA, the CDR3 is TGTGCCAGCAGTACGACAGGGCTCAATCAGCCCCAGCATTTT. This encodes CASSTTGLNQPQHF.

V and J are TRBV6-5 and TRBJ2-7, with D hard to call. The CDR3 runs 15 residues. CDR1 and CDR2 from the germline V gene are MNHEY and SVGAGI. V shed 3 bases and J shed 5 bases, with 17 bases lying between them. Here the CDR3 reads CASSYKQVLSHEQYF. The DNA of the CDR3 is TGTGCCAGCAGTTATAAGCAGGTCCTTTCCCACGAGCAGTACTTC.

The CDR3: CASSLGQLGYEQYF. The CDR3 nucleotides read TGTGCCAGCAGCCTGGGACAGTTAGGTTACGAGCAGTACTTC. The gene calls are TRBV11-2 and TRBJ2-7; 7 bases line up with TRBD1. The CDR3 length is 14 residues. After removal of 5 bases from V and 4 bases from J, the junction contained 8 bases not matched to a gene. Germline assignment: CDR1 SGHAT and CDR2 FQNNGV.

This chain's CDR3 is CASSHRTEPNYGYTF. The CDR3, as DNA: TGTGCCAGCAGTCACCGGACAGAACCTAACTATGGCTACACCTTC. The chain recombines TRBV6-5 with TRBJ1-2; perhaps TRBD1 as D (6 bases). With 5 bases removed from V and 0 bases from J, the gap between germline ends came to 13 bases. The germline V gene encodes CDR1 MNHEY and CDR2 SVGAGI. This CDR3 comprises 15 residues.

This chain connects TRBV5-4 to TRBJ1-1, with a weak D call TRBD1 (5 bases). Germline V gives CDR1 SGHNT, CDR2 YYREEE (reference sequence). With 1 base removed from V and 3 bases from J, the gap between germline ends came to 19 bases. The CDR3 extends over 17 amino acids. CDR3 region: CASSLSSTALLHTEAFF. In DNA form, the CDR3 reads TGTGCCAGCAGCTTGTCTTCGACAGCCCTATTGCACACTGAAGCTTTCTTT.

The chain joins TRBV28 to TRBJ2-1, with 12 bases fitting TRBD2. This CDR3 contains 19 residues. Per the germline V gene, CDR1 is MDHEN and CDR2 is SYDVKM. V lost 2 bases and J lost 3; bases outside the gene matches: 11. CDR3 sequence: CASSLEPPTSGRIYNEQFF. The CDR3 DNA reads as TGTGCCAGCAGTTTAGAGCCCCCAACTAGCGGGAGGATCTACAATGAGCAGTTCTTC.

J is TRBJ1-4 and V is TRBV5-8, with 9 bases matching TRBD1. Trimming at V came to 5 bases and at J to 0 bases, leaving 8 bases not matched to a gene. CDR1 and CDR2 (germline): SGHTS, YDEGEE. The CDR3 covers 17 residues. In nucleotides, the CDR3 is TGTGCCAGCAGTTGGACAGGGGCGTATACAACTAATGAAAAACTGTTTTTT. Translating it yields CASSWTGAYTTNEKLFF. The whole variable domain, filled in from reference TRBV5-8 and TRBJ1-4, reads EAGVTQSPTHLIKTRGQQATLRCSPISGHTSVYWYQQALGLGLQFLLWYDEGEERNRGNFPPRFSGRQFPNYSSELNVNALELEDSALYLCASSWTGAYTTNEKLFFGSGTQLSVL.

The chain links TRBV12-5 to TRBJ2-1; D remains unclear. Deletions cut 2 bases from V and 6 bases from J, with 20 bases between. The CDR3 runs 17 residues. Germline V lookup: CDR1 LGHNT, CDR2 FRNRAP. In DNA form, the CDR3 reads TGTGCTAGTGGTTTGAGTCGGGTAAGTCCCCCAATCAATGAGCAGTTCTTC. Translation: CASGLSRVSPPINEQFF.

The chain has TRBV7-9 and TRBJ2-2; 9 nucleotides agree with TRBD1. Losses at the gene ends were 4 bases for V and 7 bases for J; bases not matched to a gene: 7. This CDR3 has 15 amino acids. Germline CDR1 reads SEHNR; CDR2 reads FQNEAQ (reference sequence). CDR3 coding DNA: TGTGCCAGCAGCTCCGAATACAGGGGGCACGGGGAGCTGTTTTTT. Protein sequence: CASSSEYRGHGELFF.

V gene TRBV5-1 combines with J gene TRBJ2-6; 11 bases map to TRBD2. Germline lookup yields CDR1 SGHRS and CDR2 YFSETQ. V lost 5 bases and J lost 0; bases outside the gene matches: 7. CDR3 length equals 18 residues. Here the CDR3 reads CASRTGLAEASGANVLTF. CDR3 nucleotides: TGCGCCAGCAGGACGGGACTAGCGGAGGCCTCTGGGGCCAACGTCCTGACTTTC. Drawing the rest from reference TRBV5-1 and TRBJ2-6, the complete variable domain is KAGVTQTPRYLIKTRGQQVTLSCSPISGHRSVSWYQQTPGQGLQFLFEYFSETQRNKGNFPGRFSGRQFSNSRSEMNVSTLELGDSALYLCASRTGLAEASGANVLTFGAGSRLTVL.

J is TRBJ2-7 and V is TRBV3-1 (or the pseudogene TRBV3-2); TRBD2 matches at 13 bases. The CDR3 is made up of 17 amino acids. Germline assignment: CDR1 LGHDT and CDR2 YNNKEL (reference sequence). J lost 2 bases, V lost 1 base, and 5 bases had no gene match. CDR3 sequence (DNA): TGTGCCAGCAGCCAAGTAACTAGCGGGAGGGCCGCCTACGAGCAGTACTTC. This codes for CASSQVTSGRAAYEQYF.

This chain's CDR3 is CASRRGLAWETQYF. CDR3 nucleotides: TGTGCCAGCAGACGGGGACTGGCCTGGGAGACCCAGTACTTC. The chain has TRBV11-2 and TRBJ2-5, with D maybe TRBD2 (6 bases). CDR3 length: 14 amino acids. Germline V gives CDR1 SGHAT, CDR2 FQNNGV. The germline V and J ends were trimmed by 6 bases and 5 bases, with 16 bases remaining between them.

The chain is built from TRBV6-5 and TRBJ2-7; D is unclear. The CDR3 sequence is 14 residues long. Germline assignment: CDR1 MNHEY and CDR2 SVGAGI. V lost 2 bases to trimming and J lost 2 bases, with 10 bases between them. The CDR3 spells CASSYRRQTYEQYF. The CDR3 coding sequence is TGTGCCAGCAGTTACCGTCGACAAACCTACGAGCAGTACTTC.

Points on this clone: The junction departs from the called germline gene at one end, perhaps through a read error. The gene calls are TRBV5-1 and TRBJ2-7, with TRBD2 matching over 7 bases. CDR3 length equals 14 residues. Per germline, CDR1 SGHRS and CDR2 YFSETQ. CDR3 sequence reads: CASSHGTISSEQYF. CDR3 nucleotides: TGCGCCAGCAGCCACGGGACTATCTCCTCCGAGCAGTACTTC.

The gene calls are TRBV4-3 and TRBJ1-1; D unresolved. The CDR3 has 17 amino acids. Trimming removed 4 bases at V and 2 bases at J, with 20 bases between. Germline V CDR1 and CDR2: LGHNA, YSLEER. CDR3: CASSRTRREGLNTEAFF. CDR3 nucleotide sequence: TGCGCCAGCAGCCGAACAAGGAGGGAAGGACTAAACACTGAAGCTTTCTTT.